The rows below give T cell receptor gamma chains drawn from one sample of a study of Vδ1+ human thymocytes. TCRdb reprocessed the multiplex PCR reads through CATT. Of about 36,000 gamma-chain clones listed, 20% to 25% are singletons. Sequencing was done on a sample of Vdelta1+ gamma-delta thymocytes from the thymus. Every receptor here comes from a girl under three years old who had congenital heart surgery. The conserved cysteine and the conserved F or W are not part of the CDR3 here.

V,length,CDR3
TRGV9,12,ALWEVQFYYKKL
TRGV8,12,ATWDQREGYKKL
TRGV9,13,ALWEDVNRGGKKL
TRGV9,13,ALWRNYTGYYKKL
TRGV9,15,ALWEVLGQWVVYKKL
TRGV9,8,ALWEVEKL
TRGV5,11,ATWDRHPYKKL
TRGV2,11,ATWDTFVARKL
TRGV9,8,AFLVYKKL
TRGV3,11,ATWDRSWGKKL
TRGV3,13,ATWDSQLIYYKKL
TRGV8,12,ATWERPLYYKKL
TRGV4,8,ATVDYKKL
TRGV2,13,ATWDGPKNYYKKL
TRGV4,14,ATWDGRELGKKIKV
TRGV8,12,ATWDRDPSYKKL
TRGV4,13,ATWDGLVDYYKKL
TRGV4,10,ATWDSPGKKL